This T cell receptor (beta chain) was obtained from a study of cytomegalovirus exposure and HLA in healthy donors. Study results and caveats: Some public TCRs appeared in many individuals, while most sequences were rare. The study had only CMV serostatus as immune exposure information.

Primers for the PCR totalled 60 Vbeta and 13 Jbeta. The protocol was immunoSEQ multiplex PCR, while the TCRdb copy is restricted to in-frame clones and leaves out a portion. The repertoire holds around 130,000 clones, with about four fifths as singletons. The germline V gene has CDR1 SGDLS and CDR2 YYNGEE. V shed 2 bases and J shed 8 bases, with 9 bases lying between them. This CDR3 comprises 12 residues. Of note for this clone: As yet, its antigen is unknown.

The chain links TRBV9 to TRBJ2-3; the D is unclear. The sample comprised PBMCs. The origin of this receptor is a male donor in good health and CMV-seropositive. DNA for the CDR3: TGTGCCAGCAGCGTTGATTTCGGTACGCAGTATTTT. Its translation is CASSVDFGTQYF.